The 9 T cell receptor beta chains reported below all come from one sample, sequenced in a study of CD8 T cells in Susac syndrome. Reverse transcription of roughly 0.45 to 1 ug RNA used random hexamers. TCRdb reprocessed the immunoSEQ multiplex PCR reads with MiXCR, giving one entry per CDR3 protein. The repertoire holds some 150,000 distinct CDR3 sequences, with roughly 95% as singletons. The sequencing input was CD4+ T cells from PBMCs. Receptors originate from a human donor with Susac syndrome.

This chain connects TRBV14 to TRBJ2-3; 8 bases match TRBD2. Germline V gene data show CDR1 as SGHDN and CDR2 as FVKESK. V lost 8 bases and J lost 2; bases outside the gene matches: 12. The CDR3 is made up of 16 amino acids. The CDR3 DNA is TGTGCCAGCTCTACCAAGCGGGGGTCCCTCACAGATACGCAGTATTTT. Translating gives CASSTKRGSLTDTQYF.

The V and J genes are TRBV7-9 and TRBJ1-1; 8 bases are shared with TRBD1. CDR3 length: 13 residues. Unmatched junction bases numbered 3, after V lost 5 bases and J lost 4 bases. Germline values: CDR1 SEHNR, CDR2 FQNEAQ (reference sequence). The CDR3 coding sequence is TGTGCCAGCAGCCCAACAGGGGGCACTGAAGCTTTCTTT. Translated: CASSPTGGTEAFF.

This clonotype was recorded once. The chain has TRBV12-3 or TRBV12-4 and TRBJ2-7; D could derive from TRBD1 or TRBD2 (5 bases each). V was pared by 4 bases and J by 0 bases, with 16 bases between. CDR3 size: 16 residues. CDR3 region: CASSWFPGPSSYEQYF. DNA of the CDR3: TGTGCCAGCAGTTGGTTCCCGGGACCTAGCTCCTACGAGCAGTACTTC.

V gene TRBV7-2 combines with J gene TRBJ2-5, with 9 bases aligning to TRBD2. The CDR3 spans 16 residues. Germline CDR1 is SGHTA and CDR2 is FQGNSA. V gave up 5 bases and J gave up 3 bases; unmatched junction bases: 10. CDR3: CASSIALASGEETQYF. CDR3 DNA sequence: TGTGCCAGCAGCATCGCCCTGGCTAGCGGGGAAGAGACCCAGTACTTC.

The chain is built from TRBV7-2 and TRBJ1-5; possibly TRBD1 for D (5 bases). Trimming left V 1 base short and J 0 bases short, with 7 bases between. The CDR3 covers 15 residues. Germline V gene data show CDR1 as SGHTA and CDR2 as FQGNSA. The CDR3 loop is CASSLGQNSNQPQHF. The CDR3, as DNA: TGTGCCAGCAGCTTAGGACAGAATAGCAATCAGCCCCAGCATTTT.

The genes are TRBV29-1 and TRBJ2-2; 7 nucleotides match TRBD1. Per germline, CDR1 SQVTM and CDR2 ANQGSEA. The V and J ends lost 7 bases and 8 bases, in that order; junction bases with no gene match: 10. The CDR3 sequence is 13 residues long. In DNA form, the CDR3 reads TGCAGCGGCTACAGGGGAACAAAGGGGGAGCTGTTTTTT. It is translated as CSGYRGTKGELFF.

The chain carries TRBV2 and TRBJ1-2; 7 nucleotides align to TRBD1. This CDR3 region has 11 residues. The germline CDR1 and CDR2 sequences are SNHLY and FYNNEI. Trimming at V came to 7 bases and at J to 9 bases, leaving 5 bases not matched to a gene. CDR3 coding DNA: TGTGCCAGCACTTTAGGGGGCAGCTACACCTTC. Translated, it gives CASTLGGSYTF. Full variable domain (rest looked up from reference TRBV2 and TRBJ1-2): EPEVTQTPSHQVTQMGQEVILRCVPISNHLYFYWYRQILGQKVEFLVSFYNNEISEKSEIFDDQFSVERPDGSNFTLKIRSTKLEDSAMYFCASTLGGSYTFGSGTRLTVV.

This chain uses TRBV19 with TRBJ1-5; D not certain. V lost 1 base and J 4 bases, leaving 8 bases between the germline ends. CDR1 and CDR2 (germline): LNHDA, SQIVND (reference sequence). The CDR3 runs 14 residues. CDR3 in amino acids: CASSIGTVNQPQHF. CDR3 nucleotides: TGTGCCAGTAGTATAGGGACCGTTAATCAGCCCCAGCATTTT.

The chain combines TRBV29-1 with TRBJ2-3; 9 nucleotides line up with TRBD2. CDR3 length: 15 amino acids. Germline V gene sequence: CDR1 SQVTM, CDR2 ANQGSEA. The trim removed 3 bases at V and 9 bases at J, leaving 13 bases unmatched. The CDR3 DNA sequence: TGCAGCGTTGAGCTAGCGGGGTCCGTCACAAGAACGCAGTATTTT. It is translated as CSVELAGSVTRTQYF.